The 12 T cell receptor beta chains given below trace back to one sample, sequenced in a study of Ad26.COV2.S vaccination and SARS-CoV-2 variants. Treatment denoted: around 19 received Ad26.COV2.S at low or high dose, single or two shots; 5 received placebo; per-sample allocation not given. On day 63 after the first injection, vaccine and placebo recipients gave samples. The table came from immunoSEQ multiplex PCR; TCRdb's copy has only in-frame clones and leaves some out. The repertoire holds 350,000 to 550,000 clones, with roughly 89% as singletons. The source material was peripheral blood, sampled in a trial of Ad26.COV2.S vaccine versus placebo. Receptors originate from a person aged 18-60 years who received the Ad26.COV2.S COVID-19 vaccine or a placebo.

The rearrangement uses TRBV11-1 and TRBJ2-1, with 13 bases aligning to TRBD2. The germline V gene encodes CDR1 SGHAT and CDR2 FQDESV (reference sequence). There are 17 residues in the CDR3. Trimming took 0 bases from V and 6 from J; bases not matched to a gene: 5. CDR3 in DNA: TGTGCCAGCAGCTTAGCTACTAGCGGGAGGGCCAGCAATGAGCAGTTCTTC. As protein: CASSLATSGRASNEQFF. The complete variable domain, with remaining parts taken from reference TRBV11-1 and TRBJ2-1, reads EAEVAQSPRYKITEKSQAVAFWCDPISGHATLYWYRQILGQGPELLVQFQDESVVDDSQLPKDRFSAERLKGVDSTLKIQPAELGDSAMYLCASSLATSGRASNEQFFGPGTRLTVL.

This chain joins TRBV24-1 and TRBJ2-2; TRBD1 might be the D (5 bases). There are 15 residues in the CDR3. Per the germline V gene, CDR1 is KGHDR and CDR2 is SFDVKD. V lost 3 bases and J lost 6, with 13 bases in between. Here the CDR3 DNA reads TGTGCCACCAGTGATGTTGGTCAGGGTGCCGGGGAGCTGTTTTTT. Amino acid sequence: CATSDVGQGAGELFF.

The chain recombines TRBV19 with TRBJ1-2, with unresolved D. Trimming took off 2 bases at V and 5 bases at J, with 15 bases between the two ends. The V gene's germline CDR1 is LNHDA and CDR2 SQIVND (reference sequence). The CDR3 is made up of 15 amino acids. As DNA, the CDR3 is TGTGCCAGTAGTATACACCGGACTGAAATATATGGCTACACCTTC. Protein product: CASSIHRTEIYGYTF.

The chain joins TRBV4-1 to TRBJ2-4, with 11 bases that match TRBD2. V gave up 4 bases and J gave up 6 bases; unmatched junction bases: 5. The CDR3 extends over 15 amino acids. CDR1 and CDR2 (germline): MGHRA, YSYEKL. CDR3 DNA: TGCGCCAGCAGCCGACTTCTAGCGGGAGGAAACATTCAGTACTTC. Protein: CASSRLLAGGNIQYF.

The rearrangement links TRBV27 to TRBJ2-2, with TRBD2 identical over 9 bases. V shed 1 base and J 5 bases; nucleotides not matched to a gene: 11. The CDR3 runs to 18 residues. Germline V gives CDR1 MNHEY, CDR2 SMNVEV (reference sequence). CDR3 sequence (DNA): TGTGCCAGCAGTTTATACCCAGCGGGGGGAGATTTGACCGGGGAGCTGTTTTTT. Protein: CASSLYPAGGDLTGELFF.

A single count supports this clone. One end of the junction does not line up with germline, which may come from a read error. V usage is TRBV7-7 and J usage is TRBJ2-1, with 8 bases lining up with TRBD2. The V gene's germline CDR1 is SSHAT and CDR2 FNYEAQ (reference sequence). This CDR3 contains 14 residues. The CDR3 region is CASSPGTSRDEQFF. The DNA for the CDR3 is TGTGCTAGCAGCCCGGGGACTAGTAGGGATGAGCAGTTCTTC.

The chain joins TRBV29-1 to TRBJ1-2; D not certain. The germline V gene has CDR1 SQVTM and CDR2 ANQGSEA. The V gene lost 3 bases and the J gene lost 2 bases, with 10 bases spanning the gap. The CDR3 runs to 13 residues. Written as DNA, the CDR3 is TGCAGCGTTGACGATTATCCCAACTATGGCTACACCTTC. Translating gives CSVDDYPNYGYTF.

The chain links TRBV9 to TRBJ1-1; D possibly corresponds to TRBD1 (5 bases). Trimming took off 2 bases at V and 4 bases at J, with 12 bases between the two ends. This CDR3 has 14 amino acids. Germline values: CDR1 SGDLS, CDR2 YYNGEE. The CDR3 sequence is CASSVLGAATEAFF. The CDR3, as DNA: TGTGCCAGCAGCGTTTTAGGGGCCGCCACTGAAGCTTTCTTT.

The chain links TRBV9 to TRBJ1-5; possibly TRBD1 for D (5 bases). CDR3 length: 14 amino acids. V gave up 4 bases and J gave up 4 bases, with 12 bases separating them. In germline, CDR1 is SGDLS, CDR2 YYNGEE. The chain's CDR3 is CASSQGRTNQPQHF. The CDR3 nucleotides are TGTGCCAGCAGCCAAGGGAGGACAAATCAGCCCCAGCATTTT.

This chain connects TRBV28 to TRBJ2-7, with D possibly being TRBD2 (6 bases). This CDR3 contains 15 residues. V gave up 4 bases and J gave up 6 bases, with 19 bases separating them. Germline V gene data show CDR1 as MDHEN and CDR2 as SYDVKM. As DNA, the CDR3 is TGTGCCAGCAGTTCACCAGCGGGCGGAGGTTCCGAGCAGTACTTC. Translation gives CASSSPAGGGSEQYF. The full variable domain, its missing parts supplied by reference TRBV28 and TRBJ2-7, is DVKVTQSSRYLVKRTGEKVFLECVQDMDHENMFWYRQDPGLGLRLIYFSYDVKMKEKGDIPEGYSVSREKKERFSLILESASTNQTSMYLCASSSPAGGGSEQYFGPGTRLTVT.

This chain links TRBV10-3 with TRBJ2-3, with 8 bases aligning to TRBD1. V dropped 3 bases and J dropped 3; count of bases not matched to a gene: 5. CDR1 and CDR2 (germline): ENHRY, SYGVKD. The CDR3 is 15 residues long. The CDR3 reads CAISDRQGRTDTQYF. CDR3 coding DNA: TGTGCCATCAGTGACCGACAGGGGCGAACAGATACGCAGTATTTT.

This clone is a singleton in its sample. The chain has TRBV30 and TRBJ2-5, with 7 bases matching TRBD2. The CDR3 is 11 amino acids. Germline V lookup: CDR1 GTSNPN, CDR2 SVGIG (reference sequence). V gave up 5 bases and J gave up 5 bases; unmatched junction bases: 2. The CDR3, as DNA: TGTGCCTGGGCCGGGGGGGAGACCCAGTACTTC. It is translated as CAWAGGETQYF. The complete variable domain, with remaining parts taken from reference TRBV30 and TRBJ2-5, reads SQTIHQWPATLVQPVGSPLSLECTVEGTSNPNLYWYRQAAGRGLQLLFYSVGIGQISSEVPQNLSASRPQDRQFILSSKKLLLSDSGFYLCAWAGGETQYFGPGTRLLVL.